Many counts were recorded for the clone carrying this T cell receptor beta chain. CDR1 is DFQATT, CDR2 SNEGSKA, per germline (reference sequence). The CDR3 has 15 residues. The V segment lost 5 bases and the J segment 2 bases; nucleotides outside the gene matches: 6. The data belong to a study of CD8 T cells in ankylosing spondylitis. Quantitative 5'-RACE with molecular barcodes generated TCR beta libraries. TCRdb recomputed calls from the 5' RACE reads with MiXCR, one row per CDR3 protein. The table includes around 150,000 distinct CDR3 sequences, more than 5.5% detected once. This chain connects TRBV20-1 to TRBJ2-7, with 13 bases lining up with TRBD2. This receptor was taken from a female donor with ankylosing spondylitis or in good health (not recorded which). Sequenced sample: blood, either unsorted or a sorted T cell fraction (not recorded which). CDR3 in amino acids: CSAFTGTSGAYEQYF. The DNA for the CDR3 is TGCAGTGCTTTTACCGGGACTAGCGGGGCCTACGAGCAGTACTTC.